These 18 T cell receptor beta chains came from one sample sequenced in a study of cytomegalovirus exposure and HLA in healthy donors. Primers for the PCR totalled 60 Vbeta and 13 Jbeta. Data came from immunoSEQ multiplex PCR; TCRdb stores just in-frame clones and leaves some out. Recorded for this sample: roughly 220,000 clones. The sample was PBMCs. The receptors come from a girl aged 2-9 years in good health and CMV-seropositive.

This rearrangement joins TRBV5-1 to TRBJ2-6; D gene ambiguous. The germline gives CDR1 SGHRS, CDR2 YFSETQ. CDR3 length equals 17 residues. V gave up 7 bases and J gave up 0 bases, with 17 bases separating them. The chain's CDR3 is CASGSGLLPSGANVLTF. The CDR3 DNA follows: TGCGCCAGCGGGTCAGGCCTTCTTCCCTCTGGGGCCAACGTCCTGACTTTC.

The chain employs TRBV27 and TRBJ2-1; 10 nucleotides align to TRBD2. CDR1 and CDR2 (germline): MNHEY, SMNVEV (reference sequence). V lost 5 bases, J lost 7 bases, and 11 bases stayed unmatched. The CDR3 is 16 amino acids. This CDR3 is CASSLKPGLARNEQFF. For the CDR3, the DNA is TGTGCCAGCAGTCTCAAACCGGGACTAGCGAGGAATGAGCAGTTCTTC.

The chain employs TRBV19 and TRBJ1-5; unclear D gene. V was shortened by 5 bases and J by 0 bases, with 8 bases between the two germline ends. The CDR3 contains 14 residues. The germline V gene has CDR1 LNHDA and CDR2 SQIVND (reference sequence). CDR3 sequence reads: CASSWAYSNQPQHF. DNA for the CDR3: TGTGCCAGTAGTTGGGCTTATAGCAATCAGCCCCAGCATTTT. Supplemented by reference TRBV19 and TRBJ1-5, the full variable domain reads DGGITQSPKYLFRKEGQNVTLSCEQNLNHDAMYWYRQDPGQGLRLIYYSQIVNDFQKGDIAEGYSVSREKKESFPLTVTSAQKNPTAFYLCASSWAYSNQPQHFGDGTRLSIL.

The gene calls are TRBV7-9 and TRBJ2-7, with 9 nucleotides matching TRBD1. The V and J ends lost 5 bases and 2 bases, in that order; junction bases with no gene match: 10. Germline lookup yields CDR1 SEHNR and CDR2 FQNEAQ (reference sequence). The CDR3 totals 16 residues. CDR3: CASSGPGQGSTYEQYF. CDR3 nucleotide sequence: TGTGCCAGCAGCGGCCCGGGACAGGGTAGCACCTACGAGCAGTACTTC.

The gene calls are TRBV30 and TRBJ2-5; D is perhaps TRBD1 (5 bases). The V end lost 0 bases, the J end lost 4 bases, and 9 bases lay between the germline ends. CDR3 length: 13 amino acids. The germline V gene encodes CDR1 GTSNPN and CDR2 SVGIG (reference sequence). The CDR3 sequence is CAWSVGDLETQYF. The CDR3 coding sequence is TGTGCCTGGAGTGTAGGGGATCTAGAGACCCAGTACTTC.

This CDR3 is CASSLAGIPGEQYF. CDR3 sequence (DNA): TGTGCCAGCAGCTTAGCCGGCATTCCAGGGGAGCAGTACTTC. The chain links TRBV7-8 to TRBJ2-7; the D gene is possibly TRBD1 (5 bases). CDR1 is SGHVS, CDR2 FQNEAQ, per germline. V was shortened by 0 bases and J by 7 bases, with 13 bases between the two germline ends. This CDR3 spans 14 amino acids.

The chain carries TRBV18 and TRBJ2-3; D is ambiguous. The length of the CDR3 is 14 residues. V dropped 1 base and J dropped 1 base, with 6 bases sitting between them. Germline V gene data show CDR1 as KGHSH and CDR2 as LQKENI. CDR3 loop: CASSPREGTDTQYF. The CDR3 nucleotides are TGTGCCAGCTCACCACGAGAGGGCACAGATACGCAGTATTTT.

V usage is TRBV2 and J usage is TRBJ1-2; TRBD1 matches 9 bases. Looked up from germline, CDR1 is SNHLY and CDR2 is FYNNEI. Germline trimming cut 6 bases from V and 4 bases from J; bases unmatched to any gene: 6. This CDR3 is built from 14 residues. The CDR3 spells CASRGQGAGYGYTF. The CDR3 bases are TGTGCCAGCAGGGGACAGGGAGCGGGCTATGGCTACACCTTC.

The chain combines TRBV4-2 with TRBJ2-2; D ambiguous. Germline V gene lookup returns CDR1 LGHNA and CDR2 YNFKEQ. Between the trimmed V and J ends, which lost 0 bases and 2 bases, there was a span of 22 bases. CDR3 length equals 20 residues. The chain's CDR3 is CASSQEWVGLATDNTGELFF. In nucleotides, the CDR3 is TGTGCCAGCAGCCAAGAATGGGTCGGGTTGGCGACCGACAACACCGGGGAGCTGTTTTTT.

This rearrangement joins TRBV10-3 to TRBJ2-3; weak D call: TRBD2 (6 bases). Germline CDR1 ENHRY, CDR2 SYGVKD. This CDR3 comprises 15 residues. V shed 4 bases and J shed 0 bases, with 11 bases lying between them. The CDR3 spells CAISVGGSSTDTQYF. In nucleotides, the CDR3 is TGTGCCATCAGTGTCGGGGGTAGTAGCACAGATACGCAGTATTTT.

V gene TRBV10-3 combines with J gene TRBJ1-5, with D hard to call. Germline-derived CDR1 and CDR2 are ENHRY and SYGVKD. This CDR3 region has 16 residues. The germline V and J ends were trimmed by 3 bases and 0 bases, with 12 bases remaining between them. CDR3 DNA: TGTGCCATCAGTGATGCTCGGAGTACTAGCAATCAGCCCCAGCATTTT. Residues: CAISDARSTSNQPQHF.

This rearrangement joins TRBV6-5 to TRBJ2-7, with 8 bases identical to TRBD2. Germline V gene data show CDR1 as MNHEY and CDR2 as SVGAGI. This CDR3 region has 14 residues. Trimming cost V 10 bases and J 7 bases; bases outside gene matches: 15. CDR3 bases: TGTGCCACCGGAGCTAGCGGGTCCCCTGGGGAGCAGTACTTC. Amino acid sequence: CATGASGSPGEQYF.

This chain connects TRBV6-1 to TRBJ2-7, with a possible D match to TRBD1 (6 bases). Germline V gene sequence: CDR1 MNHNS, CDR2 SASEGT. The V gene lost 6 bases and the J gene lost 2 bases, with 11 bases spanning the gap. The CDR3 is 13 residues long. The CDR3 region has the DNA TGTGCCAGCAGACAGGGCCCAACCTACGAGCAGTACTTC. Translated, it gives CASRQGPTYEQYF.

This CDR3 is CASSFRDRDQETQYF. The CDR3 DNA sequence: TGTGCCAGCAGTTTCCGGGACAGGGATCAAGAGACCCAGTACTTC. This chain links TRBV28 with TRBJ2-5; 9 positions match TRBD1. V was clipped by 3 bases and J by 2 bases; unmatched bases: 4. Per germline, CDR1 MDHEN and CDR2 SYDVKM. CDR3 size: 15 residues.

The genes are TRBV18 and TRBJ1-5; 8 bases map to TRBD1. Trimming at V came to 5 bases and at J to 3 bases, leaving 12 bases not matched to a gene. From germline, CDR1 is KGHSH and CDR2 LQKENI. The CDR3 consists of 17 residues. The CDR3 spells CASSSRPGQGHNQPQHF. CDR3 sequence (DNA): TGTGCCAGCTCATCCCGTCCCGGACAGGGCCACAATCAGCCCCAGCATTTT.

The genes are TRBV5-1 and TRBJ2-3; the match to TRBD1 covers 10 bases. Germline CDR1 reads SGHRS; CDR2 reads YFSETQ. The junction had 4 bases not matched to a gene; V was cut back by 4 bases and J by 2 bases. The CDR3 extends over 15 amino acids. In DNA, the CDR3 is TGCGCCAGCAGCGCGGGACAGGGGTTCACAGATACGCAGTATTTT. Amino acid sequence: CASSAGQGFTDTQYF.

The V gene is TRBV5-4, the J gene TRBJ2-5, with TRBD1 matching 9 bases. V dropped 4 bases and J dropped 3; count of bases not matched to a gene: 4. The CDR3 contains 14 residues. Germline V lookup: CDR1 SGHNT, CDR2 YYREEE (reference sequence). Here the CDR3 reads CASSTRDREETQYF. CDR3 nucleotides: TGTGCCAGCAGCACCCGGGACAGGGAAGAGACCCAGTACTTC.

On this clone: Other nucleotide sequences in the sample specify the same CDR3. This chain connects TRBV5-4 to TRBJ2-7; 9 bases agree with TRBD2. The V and J ends lost 1 base and 1 base, in that order; junction bases with no gene match: 6. The CDR3 runs 16 residues. Germline CDR1 SGHNT, CDR2 YYREEE (reference sequence). CDR3 region: CASSLSASGTSYEQYF. CDR3 coding DNA: TGTGCCAGCAGCTTGTCGGCTAGCGGGACGTCCTACGAGCAGTACTTC.